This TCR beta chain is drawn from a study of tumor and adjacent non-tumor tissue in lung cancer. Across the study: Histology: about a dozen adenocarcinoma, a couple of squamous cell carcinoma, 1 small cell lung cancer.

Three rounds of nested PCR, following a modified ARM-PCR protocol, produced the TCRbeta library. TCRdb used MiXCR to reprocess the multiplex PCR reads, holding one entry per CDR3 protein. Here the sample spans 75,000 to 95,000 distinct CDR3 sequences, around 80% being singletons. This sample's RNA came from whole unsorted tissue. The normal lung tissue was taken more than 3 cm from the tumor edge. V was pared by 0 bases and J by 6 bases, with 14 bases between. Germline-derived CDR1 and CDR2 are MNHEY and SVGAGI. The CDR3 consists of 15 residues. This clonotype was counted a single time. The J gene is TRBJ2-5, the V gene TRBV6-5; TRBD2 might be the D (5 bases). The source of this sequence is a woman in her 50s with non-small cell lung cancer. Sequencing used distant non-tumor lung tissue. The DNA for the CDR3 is TGTGCCAGCAGTTACTCATATGAGAGGGAGAAGACCCAGTACTTC. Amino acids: CASSYSYEREKTQYF.